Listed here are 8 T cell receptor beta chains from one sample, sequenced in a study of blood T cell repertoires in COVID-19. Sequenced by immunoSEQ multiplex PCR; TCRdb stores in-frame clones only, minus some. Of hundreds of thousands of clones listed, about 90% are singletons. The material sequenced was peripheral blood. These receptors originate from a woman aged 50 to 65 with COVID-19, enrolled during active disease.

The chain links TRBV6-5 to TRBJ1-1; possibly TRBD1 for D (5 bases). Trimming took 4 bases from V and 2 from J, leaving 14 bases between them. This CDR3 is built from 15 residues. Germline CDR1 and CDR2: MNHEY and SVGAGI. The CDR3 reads CASSSPHQGNTEAFF. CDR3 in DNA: TGTGCCAGCAGTTCCCCTCATCAGGGAAACACTGAAGCTTTCTTT.

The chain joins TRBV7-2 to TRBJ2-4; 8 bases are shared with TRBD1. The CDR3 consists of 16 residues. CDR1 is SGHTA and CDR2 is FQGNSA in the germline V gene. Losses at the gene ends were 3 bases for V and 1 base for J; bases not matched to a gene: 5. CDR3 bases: TGTGCCAGCAGCTTTGCAGGGGGCAAGGCCAAAAACATTCAGTACTTC. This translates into CASSFAGGKAKNIQYF.

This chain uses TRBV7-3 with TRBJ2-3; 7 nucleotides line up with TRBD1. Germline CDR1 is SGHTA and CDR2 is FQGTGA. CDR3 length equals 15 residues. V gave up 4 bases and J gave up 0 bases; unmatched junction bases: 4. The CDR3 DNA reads TGTGCCAGCAGCTCGGGACAGACGAGCACAGATACGCAGTATTTT. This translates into CASSSGQTSTDTQYF.

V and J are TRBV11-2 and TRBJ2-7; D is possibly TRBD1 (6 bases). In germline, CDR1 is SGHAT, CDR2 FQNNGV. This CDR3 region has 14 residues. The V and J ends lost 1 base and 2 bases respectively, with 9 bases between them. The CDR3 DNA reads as TGTGCCAGCAGCTTAGGTCGGGACACCTACGAGCAGTACTTC. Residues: CASSLGRDTYEQYF.

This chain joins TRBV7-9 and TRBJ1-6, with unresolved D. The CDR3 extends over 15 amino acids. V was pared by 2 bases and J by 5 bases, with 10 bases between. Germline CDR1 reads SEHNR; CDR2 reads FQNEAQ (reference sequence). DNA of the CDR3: TGTGCCAGCAGCTTACTCCTGGGCGATAATTCACCCCTCCACTTT. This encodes CASSLLLGDNSPLHF. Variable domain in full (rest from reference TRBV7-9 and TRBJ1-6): DTGVSQNPRHKITKRGQNVTFRCDPISEHNRLYWYRQTLGQGPEFLTYFQNEAQLEKSRLLSDRFSAERPKGSFSTLEIQRTEQGDSAMYLCASSLLLGDNSPLHFGNGTRLTVT.

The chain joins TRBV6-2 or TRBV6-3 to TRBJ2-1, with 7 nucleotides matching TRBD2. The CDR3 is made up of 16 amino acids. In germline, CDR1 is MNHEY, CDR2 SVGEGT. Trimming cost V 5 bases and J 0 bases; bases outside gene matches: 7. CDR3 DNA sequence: TGTGCCAGCAGTGCAGTGCAGCGGGGCTCCTACAATGAGCAGTTCTTC. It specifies CASSAVQRGSYNEQFF.

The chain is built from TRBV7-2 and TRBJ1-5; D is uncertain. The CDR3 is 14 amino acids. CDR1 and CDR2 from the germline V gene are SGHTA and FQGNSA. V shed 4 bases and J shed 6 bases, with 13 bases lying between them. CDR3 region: CASSSEPVVQPQHF. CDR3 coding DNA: TGTGCCAGCAGCTCTGAACCAGTCGTTCAGCCCCAGCATTTT.

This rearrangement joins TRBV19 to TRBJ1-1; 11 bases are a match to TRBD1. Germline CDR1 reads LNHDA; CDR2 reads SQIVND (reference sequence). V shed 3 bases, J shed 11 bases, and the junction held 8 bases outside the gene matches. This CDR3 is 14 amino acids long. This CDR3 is CASSIWDRGTTAFF. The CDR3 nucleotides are TGTGCCAGTAGTATCTGGGACAGGGGGACGACGGCTTTCTTT.